These 26 T cell receptor beta chains share one sample of origin, sequenced in a study of neurological immune-mediated disorders. Each CDR3 protein gets one entry after TCRdb re-called the 5' RACE reads with MiXCR. The sample records about 41,000 distinct CDR3 sequences, roughly 13% being singletons. The sequencing input was PBMCs. Source of these receptors: a female donor in good health.

In this sample, this clonotype turned up many times. J is TRBJ1-3 and V is TRBV7-9; 7 bases are shared with TRBD1. V shed 5 bases, J shed 0 bases, and the junction held 13 bases outside the gene matches. Germline loops: CDR1 SEHNR, CDR2 FQNEAQ (reference sequence). This CDR3 is 18 amino acids long. CDR3 region: CASSPRQGRANSGNTIYF. Here the CDR3 DNA reads TGTGCCAGCAGCCCAAGACAGGGAAGGGCTAACTCTGGAAACACCATATATTTT.

By its share, this clonotype is medium-sized. This chain links TRBV6-6 with TRBJ1-3; D gene ambiguous. Germline V lookup: CDR1 MNHNY, CDR2 SVGAGI (reference sequence). The CDR3 length is 15 residues. Trimming pared 7 bases from V and 3 bases from J, leaving 16 bases between. The CDR3, as DNA: TGTGCCAGCATAAATGGAAAGGGAGGTGGAAACACCATATATTTT. This codes for CASINGKGGGNTIYF.

This clonotype was counted at least ten times. The chain recombines TRBV4-1 with TRBJ1-1; tentatively, D is TRBD1 (5 bases). Germline CDR1 reads MGHRA; CDR2 reads YSYEKL. The length of the CDR3 is 13 residues. V shed 4 bases and J shed 3 bases, with 9 bases lying between them. The CDR3 DNA sequence: TGCGCCAGCAGCCGAGGGGTGGACACTGAAGCTTTCTTT. Its protein is CASSRGVDTEAFF.

This clonotype was detected many times. V and J are TRBV20-1 and TRBJ2-1; D is unresolved. The germline V and J ends were trimmed by 5 bases and 5 bases, with 7 bases remaining between them. Germline values: CDR1 DFQATT, CDR2 SNEGSKA (reference sequence). This CDR3 is 11 amino acids long. As DNA, the CDR3 is TGCAGTGCTCCCACCCACAATGAGCAGTTCTTC. This gives the protein CSAPTHNEQFF.

To note about this clonotype: Likely a read error: the CDR3 ends without its conserved phenylalanine or tryptophan. The rearrangement joins TRBV20-1 to TRBJ2-6; no definite D call. The CDR3 has 14 residues. V dropped 4 bases and J dropped 0 bases, with 7 bases sitting between them. Germline V gene data show CDR1 as DFQATT and CDR2 as SNEGSKA (reference sequence). DNA of the CDR3: TGCAGTGCTATAGAAAGCTCTGGGGCCAACGTCCTGACTTCC. Its translation is CSAIESSGANVLTS.

Ten or more counts support this clonotype. This rearrangement joins TRBV6-4 to TRBJ1-1, with a tentative D call TRBD1 (5 bases). The CDR3 is 15 residues long. V was clipped by 6 bases and J by 3 bases, with 17 bases between them. The germline gives CDR1 MRHNA, CDR2 SNTAGT. The CDR3 DNA is TGTGCCAGCAGCGGATCCTACCTCAGGGACACTGAAGCTTTCTTT. As protein: CASSGSYLRDTEAFF.

This clonotype was picked up many times. The chain is built from TRBV6-5 and TRBJ2-3, with TRBD1 matching over 8 bases. The CDR3 loop spans 16 amino acids. Trimming at V came to 2 bases and at J to 5 bases, leaving 9 bases not matched to a gene. Germline V CDR1 and CDR2: MNHEY, SVGAGI. CDR3 nucleotide sequence: TGTGCCAGCAGTTACGGGATGGACAGGGCGGGAGATACGCAGTATTTT. Translated: CASSYGMDRAGDTQYF.

At least ten counts were recorded for this clonotype. The chain joins TRBV6-5 to TRBJ1-5; perhaps TRBD1 as D (5 bases). This CDR3 spans 14 amino acids. With 0 bases removed from V and 5 bases from J, the gap between germline ends came to 8 bases. Germline V gene data show CDR1 as MNHEY and CDR2 as SVGAGI. CDR3 sequence (DNA): TGTGCCAGCAGTTACTCCATGGGGCATCAGCCCCAGCATTTT. It yields the protein CASSYSMGHQPQHF.

This clonotype was observed at least ten times. CDR3 coding DNA: TGCGCCAGCAGTCTTCCTCGACTAGCGGGAGCCTACGAGCAGTACTTC. It yields the protein CASSLPRLAGAYEQYF. This chain joins TRBV5-1 and TRBJ2-7; 12 bases are shared with TRBD2. V was clipped by 5 bases and J by 2 bases; unmatched bases: 8. From germline, CDR1 is SGHRS and CDR2 YFSETQ. The CDR3 spans 16 residues.

This clonotype has at least ten counts. The chain recombines TRBV4-2 with TRBJ2-7; TRBD2 agrees at 10 bases. The CDR3 runs 15 residues. Germline assignment: CDR1 LGHNA and CDR2 YNFKEQ. Losses at the gene ends were 0 bases for V and 3 bases for J; bases not matched to a gene: 2. In DNA, the CDR3 is TGTGCCAGCAGCCAAGAATTAGCGGGAGGCTACGAGCAGTACTTC. The encoded protein is CASSQELAGGYEQYF.

This clonotype was counted ten times or more. The gene calls are TRBV2 and TRBJ1-5; 7 nucleotides align to TRBD1. Trimming removed 8 bases from V and 4 bases from J; junction bases left unmatched: 11. This CDR3 region has 15 residues. Germline-derived CDR1 and CDR2 are SNHLY and FYNNEI. CDR3 sequence: CASSSAGQPNQPQHF. The CDR3 DNA is TGTGCCAGCTCATCGGCGGGACAGCCGAATCAGCCCCAGCATTTT.

The sample holds many counts of this clonotype. The chain carries TRBV6-6 and TRBJ2-5; D ambiguous. V was cut by 3 bases and J by 1 base, with 9 bases left in between. The CDR3 has 14 residues. Germline V lookup: CDR1 MNHNY, CDR2 SVGAGI (reference sequence). The CDR3 nucleotides read TGTGCCAGCAGTTATTTGGGCTTCCAAGAGACCCAGTACTTC. As protein: CASSYLGFQETQYF.

This clonotype was detected a few times. This sequence joins TRBV5-1 and TRBJ2-5; tentatively, D is TRBD1 or TRBD2 (5 bases each). The CDR3 is made up of 13 amino acids. The germline V gene encodes CDR1 SGHRS and CDR2 YFSETQ. V was shortened by 4 bases and J by 4 bases, with 11 bases between the two germline ends. In DNA, the CDR3 is TGCGCCAGCAGCCCGGGACCCACAGAGACCCAGTACTTC. It yields the protein CASSPGPTETQYF.

This CDR3 reads CASSLADRGEQFF. Written as DNA, the CDR3 is TGTGCCAGTAGTTTGGCCGACAGGGGTGAGCAGTTCTTC. The J gene is TRBJ2-1, the V gene TRBV19; 8 nucleotides align to TRBD1. Germline V gene sequence: CDR1 LNHDA, CDR2 SQIVND (reference sequence). There are 13 residues in the CDR3. V lost 5 bases to trimming and J lost 9 bases; unmatched junction nucleotides: 6.

This clonotype has at least ten counts. This chain uses TRBV20-1 with TRBJ2-1, with D perhaps TRBD2 (6 bases). Germline loops: CDR1 DFQATT, CDR2 SNEGSKA (reference sequence). V was pared by 1 base and J by 9 bases, with 16 bases between. The length of the CDR3 is 14 residues. CDR3 amino acids: CSARARPAGFEQFF. The CDR3 DNA sequence: TGCAGTGCTAGAGCCCGACCCGCGGGGTTTGAGCAGTTCTTC.

In its sample, this clonotype was seen many times. The rearrangement links TRBV6-6 to TRBJ2-7; 7 nucleotides agree with TRBD1. The ends lost 7 bases at V and 0 bases at J; junction bases unmatched: 9. The CDR3 contains 15 residues. From germline, CDR1 is MNHNY and CDR2 SVGAGI (reference sequence). The DNA for the CDR3 is TGTGCCAGCATCCAAGGGGGCTCGCGCTCCTACGAGCAGTACTTC. This sequence encodes CASIQGGSRSYEQYF.

This clonotype was seen many times. V and J are TRBV2 and TRBJ2-4, with TRBD1 matching 7 bases. The ends lost 1 base at V and 0 bases at J; junction bases unmatched: 3. The germline V gene has CDR1 SNHLY and CDR2 FYNNEI. The CDR3 loop spans 16 amino acids. DNA of the CDR3: TGTGCCAGCAGTGAAGACAGGGGTATAGCCAAAAACATTCAGTACTTC. It translates to CASSEDRGIAKNIQYF.

This clonotype occurred many times. The V and J genes are TRBV12-3 or TRBV12-4 and TRBJ2-1, with D maybe TRBD2 (7 bases). This CDR3 has 15 amino acids. V lost 6 bases, J lost 3 bases, and 15 bases lay in between. CDR3 in amino acids: CASSSGLGGYNEQFF. The CDR3 bases are TGTGCCAGCAGCTCCGGACTAGGGGGCTACAATGAGCAGTTCTTC.

This clonotype was seen repeatedly, ten times or more. J is TRBJ2-7 and V is TRBV20-1; 7 bases match TRBD2. Looked up from germline, CDR1 is DFQATT and CDR2 is SNEGSKA (reference sequence). The CDR3 is 13 amino acids. Trimming removed 5 bases from V and 3 bases from J; junction bases left unmatched: 7. CDR3 coding DNA: TGCAGTGCTCCCCGGGCGGGGGACTACGAGCAGTACTTC. Its protein is CSAPRAGDYEQYF.

This clonotype has ten or more counts. The rearrangement links TRBV30 to TRBJ2-2; no clear D gene. V lost 0 bases and J lost 7, with 3 bases in between. The germline CDR1 and CDR2 sequences are GTSNPN and SVGIG (reference sequence). The CDR3 sequence is 11 residues long. The CDR3 region is CAWSVNGELFF. The CDR3 coding sequence is TGTGCCTGGAGTGTAAACGGGGAGCTGTTTTTT.

This clonotype has at least ten counts. This chain uses TRBV12-3 or TRBV12-4 with TRBJ1-5, with D unclear. V dropped 10 bases and J dropped 0 bases, with 19 bases sitting between them. This CDR3 comprises 16 residues. The CDR3 coding sequence is TGTGCCACCGCCCCAGCGGGGTCGCATAGCAATCAGCCCCAGCATTTT. This translates into CATAPAGSHSNQPQHF.

This clonotype was counted many times. The V and J genes are TRBV11-2 and TRBJ2-1; no definite D call. V was shortened by 3 bases and J by 10 bases, with 19 bases between the two germline ends. The CDR3 runs 15 residues. CDR1 SGHAT and CDR2 FQNNGV come from the germline V gene. The CDR3: CASSFAGSPDSEQFF. In DNA form, the CDR3 reads TGTGCCAGCAGCTTCGCAGGTAGCCCCGACTCGGAGCAGTTCTTC.

The rearrangement uses TRBV12-3 or TRBV12-4 and TRBJ1-1; the match to TRBD1 covers 8 bases. V shed 8 bases, J shed 1 base, and the junction held 0 bases outside the gene matches. The CDR3 consists of 12 residues. CDR3: CASGTGNTEAFF. The CDR3 DNA reads as TGTGCCAGCGGGACAGGGAACACTGAAGCTTTCTTT.

This clonotype was counted many times. V is TRBV5-5 and J is TRBJ2-1; 7 bases align to TRBD1. Trimming cost V 4 bases and J 2 bases; bases outside gene matches: 9. Germline V gives CDR1 SGHKS, CDR2 YYEKEE (reference sequence). The CDR3 loop spans 16 amino acids. The CDR3 bases are TGTGCCAGCAGCCCGCCCGGGACAGTGACCTACAATGAGCAGTTCTTC. This gives the protein CASSPPGTVTYNEQFF.

As for this clonotype: One end of the junction is discordant with germline, which a read error may explain. The J gene is TRBJ2-7, the V gene TRBV4-1, with 12 bases that match TRBD2. CDR1 MGHRA and CDR2 YSYEKL come from the germline V gene. The CDR3 is made up of 19 amino acids. In nucleotides, the CDR3 is TGCGCCAGCAGCCTCAGACCGGGACTAGCGGGCTCTGGGGAATACGATCAGTACTTC. It codes for CASSLRPGLAGSGEYDQYF.

This clonotype was found many times. The rearrangement uses TRBV12-3 or TRBV12-4 and TRBJ2-7; tentative D call: TRBD1 (6 bases). CDR3 length equals 14 residues. Trimming shortened V by 6 bases and J by 1 base, and 13 bases separated the two germline ends. CDR3 residues: CASRPGTRSYEQYF. CDR3 sequence (DNA): TGTGCCAGCAGACCCGGGACACGGTCCTACGAGCAGTACTTC.